This T cell receptor beta chain is drawn from a study of spatial heterogeneity in lung cancer. The wider study: Consistently, beta-chain sequences turned up in larger numbers than alpha-chain sequences did. The average appearance count of each unique TCR and UMI combination in raw reads was more than eight. General study findings and limits: There were more appearances of ubiquitous expanded tumor TCRs in blood at resection than at follow-up.

The germline V gene encodes CDR1 LGHNA and CDR2 YSLEER. V gave up 0 bases and J gave up 0 bases; unmatched junction bases: 9. This CDR3 has 18 amino acids. As to time point: sample taken at primary tumor resection. Sequencing was performed on whole RNA extracted from tumor and nontumor lung tissue, or from frozen PBMC, and the material was left unsorted. Samples were obtained from more than 70 donors, all untreated early-stage non-small cell lung cancer patients. This clonotype showed up just a few times. No antigen is known for it. This beta chain was picked up by a library intended for alpha chains and is off target, so its count carries little meaning. TCRdb analysed the 5' RACE reads with MiXCR anew, one entry per CDR3 protein. Of under 14,000 distinct CDR3 sequences listed, around 5.8% are singletons.

The rearrangement links TRBV4-3 to TRBJ2-3; 7 bases fit TRBD2. Here the sequenced sample was PBMCs, taken at surgery. This TCR derives from a male donor with early-stage non-small cell lung cancer. The CDR3 reads CASSQDLASGSSTDTQYF. As DNA, the CDR3 is TGCGCCAGCAGCCAAGATCTGGCTAGCGGATCGAGCACAGATACGCAGTATTTT.